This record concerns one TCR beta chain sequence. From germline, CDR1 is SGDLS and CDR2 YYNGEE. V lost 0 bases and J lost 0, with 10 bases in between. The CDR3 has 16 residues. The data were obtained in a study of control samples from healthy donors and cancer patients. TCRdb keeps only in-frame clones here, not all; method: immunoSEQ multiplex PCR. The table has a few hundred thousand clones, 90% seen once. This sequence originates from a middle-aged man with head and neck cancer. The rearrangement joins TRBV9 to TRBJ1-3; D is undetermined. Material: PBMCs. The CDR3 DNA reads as TGTGCCAGCAGCGTAGCGGGCCTGAGCTCTGGAAACACCATATATTTT. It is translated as CASSVAGLSSGNTIYF. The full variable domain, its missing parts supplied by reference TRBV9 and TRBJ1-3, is DSGVTQTPKHLITATGQRVTLRCSPRSGDLSVYWYQQSLDQGLQFLIQYYNGEERAKGNILERFSAQQFPDLHSELNLSSLELGDSALYFCASSVAGLSSGNTIYFGEGSWLTVV.